This T cell receptor (beta chain) was recovered during a study of blood T cell repertoires in COVID-19 (dated by TCRdb to 2020 to 2022). Background for the entire study: Samples from collaborators originated in the United States, Italy and Spain and spanned both the acute and convalescent phases of COVID-19. The material from the prospective study consisted of cDNA or gDNA derived from T cells, B-cell-depleted T cells, or PBMCs. Deeply sampled blood TCRbeta repertoires from subjects exposed to, actively infected with, or recovered from COVID-19 were included in the dataset. The repertoires were released in a freely available public database meant as a resource for research on the immune response to SARS-CoV-2. Samples were obtained from the ongoing ImmuneRACE study (first 160 participants) and from some 1,200 subjects provided by 6 global collaborators. The sample metadata nearly always contained a de-identified subject ID, COVID-19 status, age in years and sex. Where available, HLA class I and class II types were obtained from metadata supplied by the sample provider rather than from assay-based typing. Broad study findings and their caveats: How much clinical and demographic metadata was included differed by source and by participant, and the metadata was provided uncurated.

TCRbeta CDR3 regions were amplified from genomic DNA using the immunoSEQ Assay, a bias-controlled multiplex PCR. Per the authors' processing: The number of nucleated cells in each sample was estimated from the amplification of reference gene primers within the assay. To quantify the absolute abundance of each unique TCRbeta CDR3 rearrangement, sequence reads were collapsed and filtered. For each sample, productive Simpson clonality was calculated by taking the square root of Simpson's diversity index across productive rearrangements. TCRdb provides this immuneACCESS table in a form limited to in-frame rearrangements. Some clones are lacking; in checked studies, under half of them reflect an unresolved V gene, and why the rest are absent is not known. V and J calls and clone size follow that table, whereas D and trimming were derived from the DNA. Across this sample there are around 280,000 clones, with roughly 86% seen only once. The ten largest clones capture 2% to 2.5% of the sample.

Turning to this clone: Its antigen is currently not known. No much larger clone is present one base from it, and per-base qualities are unavailable.

Samples from volunteer blood donors who had recovered from COVID-19 were contributed by a second Seattle source. Collaborating institutions collected whole blood in K2EDTA tubes following their own protocols. For TCRbeta analysis, collaborators shipped samples as frozen whole blood, isolated PBMCs, or DNA extracted from either of those sample types. For CDR1 and CDR2, the germline V gene (reference sequence) lists SEHNR and FQNEAQ. From cysteine to phenylalanine, the CDR3 is 13 amino acids long. This entry keeps only the CDR3 DNA: 39 bases, framed from base 1. V is shortened by 0 bases, J by 8 bases, and the region joining them spans 8 bases.

The chain joins TRBV7-9 to TRBJ2-1, with no confidently assigned D gene. The sequence derives from a woman aged 25 to 39 who had recovered from COVID-19. The sample was peripheral blood. The nucleotides are TGTGCCAGCAGCTTAGCTTATTCTTATGAGCAGTTCTTC. Translation gives CASSLAYSYEQFF.